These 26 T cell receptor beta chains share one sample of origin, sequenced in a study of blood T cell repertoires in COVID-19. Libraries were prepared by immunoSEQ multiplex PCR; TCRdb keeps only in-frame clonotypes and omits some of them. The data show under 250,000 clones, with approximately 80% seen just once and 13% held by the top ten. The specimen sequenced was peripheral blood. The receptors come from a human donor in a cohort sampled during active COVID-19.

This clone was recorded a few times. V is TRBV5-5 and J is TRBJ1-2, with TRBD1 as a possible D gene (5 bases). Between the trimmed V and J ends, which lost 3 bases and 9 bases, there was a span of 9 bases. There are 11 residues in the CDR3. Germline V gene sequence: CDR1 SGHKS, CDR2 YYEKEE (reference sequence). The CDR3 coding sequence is TGTGCCAGCAGCTGGGGGGGTCGCTACACCTTC. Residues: CASSWGGRYTF.

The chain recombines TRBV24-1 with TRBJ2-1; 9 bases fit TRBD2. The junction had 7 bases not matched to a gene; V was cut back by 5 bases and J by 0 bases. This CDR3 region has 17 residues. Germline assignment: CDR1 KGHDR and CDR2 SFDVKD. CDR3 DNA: TGTGCCACCAGTGGCCAGCGGGGGGCGAGCTCCTACAATGAGCAGTTCTTC. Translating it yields CATSGQRGASSYNEQFF.

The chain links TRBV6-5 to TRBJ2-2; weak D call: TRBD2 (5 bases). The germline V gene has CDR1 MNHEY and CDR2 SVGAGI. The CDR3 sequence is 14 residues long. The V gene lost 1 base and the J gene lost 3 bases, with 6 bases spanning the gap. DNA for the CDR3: TGTGCCAGCAGTTACTGGCGGGACACCGGGGAGCTGTTTTTT. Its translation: CASSYWRDTGELFF.

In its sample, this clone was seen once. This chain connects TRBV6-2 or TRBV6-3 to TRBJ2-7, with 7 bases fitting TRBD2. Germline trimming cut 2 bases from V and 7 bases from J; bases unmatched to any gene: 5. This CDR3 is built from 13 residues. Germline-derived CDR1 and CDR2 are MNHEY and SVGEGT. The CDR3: CASSYVGEGEQYF. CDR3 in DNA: TGTGCCAGCAGTTACGTCGGGGAGGGAGAGCAGTACTTC.

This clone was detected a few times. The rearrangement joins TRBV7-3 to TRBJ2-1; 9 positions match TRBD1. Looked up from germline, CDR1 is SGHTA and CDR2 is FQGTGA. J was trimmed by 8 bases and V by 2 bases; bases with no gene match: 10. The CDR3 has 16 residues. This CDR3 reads CASSLDHRGLEYEQFF. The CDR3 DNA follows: TGTGCCAGCAGCTTAGACCACAGGGGGCTTGAGTATGAGCAGTTCTTC.

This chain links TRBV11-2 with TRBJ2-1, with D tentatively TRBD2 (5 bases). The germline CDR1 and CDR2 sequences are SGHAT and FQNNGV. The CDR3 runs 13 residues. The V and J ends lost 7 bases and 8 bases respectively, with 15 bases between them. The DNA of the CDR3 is TGTGCCAGCACTGCTAGGAGGAGGCATGAGCAGTTCTTC. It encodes CASTARRRHEQFF. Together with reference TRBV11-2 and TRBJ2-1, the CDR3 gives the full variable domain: EAGVAQSPRYKIIEKRQSVAFWCNPISGHATLYWYQQILGQGPKLLIQFQNNGVVDDSQLPKDRFSAERLKGVDSTLKIQPAKLEDSAVYLCASTARRRHEQFFGPGTRLTVL.

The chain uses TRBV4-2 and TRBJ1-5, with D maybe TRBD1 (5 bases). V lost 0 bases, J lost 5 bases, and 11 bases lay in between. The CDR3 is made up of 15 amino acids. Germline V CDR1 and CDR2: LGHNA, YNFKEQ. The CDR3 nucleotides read TGTGCCAGCAGCCAAGAGGAGTCAGGGTATCAGCCCCAGCATTTT. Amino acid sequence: CASSQEESGYQPQHF.

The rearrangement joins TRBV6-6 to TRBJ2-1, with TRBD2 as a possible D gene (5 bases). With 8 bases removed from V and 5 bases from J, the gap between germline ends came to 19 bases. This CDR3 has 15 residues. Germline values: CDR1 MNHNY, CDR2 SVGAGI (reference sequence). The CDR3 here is CASGSAAPGDNEQFF. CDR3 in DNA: TGTGCCAGCGGGAGTGCGGCCCCTGGAGACAATGAGCAGTTCTTC.

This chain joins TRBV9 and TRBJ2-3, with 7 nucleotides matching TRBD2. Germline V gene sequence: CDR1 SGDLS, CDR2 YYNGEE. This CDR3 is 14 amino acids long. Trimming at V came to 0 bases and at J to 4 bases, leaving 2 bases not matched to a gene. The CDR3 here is CASSVAAGADTQYF. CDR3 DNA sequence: TGTGCCAGCAGCGTAGCCGCGGGGGCAGATACGCAGTATTTT.

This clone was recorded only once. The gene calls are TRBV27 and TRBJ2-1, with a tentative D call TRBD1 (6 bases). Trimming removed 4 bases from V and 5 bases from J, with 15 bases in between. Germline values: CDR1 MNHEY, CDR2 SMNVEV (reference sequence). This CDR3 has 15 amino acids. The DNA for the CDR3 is TGTGCCAGCAGTTATGAAGTGGCAGGGGACAATGAGCAGTTCTTC. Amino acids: CASSYEVAGDNEQFF.

As DNA, the CDR3 is TGTGCCAGTAGTACGGACTTCCTAGGCGAGACCCAGTACTTC. This encodes CASSTDFLGETQYF. This chain uses TRBV19 with TRBJ2-5, with D possibly matching TRBD2 (5 bases). This CDR3 is built from 14 residues. V lost 4 bases and J lost 5, with 14 bases in between. The V gene's germline CDR1 is LNHDA and CDR2 SQIVND (reference sequence).

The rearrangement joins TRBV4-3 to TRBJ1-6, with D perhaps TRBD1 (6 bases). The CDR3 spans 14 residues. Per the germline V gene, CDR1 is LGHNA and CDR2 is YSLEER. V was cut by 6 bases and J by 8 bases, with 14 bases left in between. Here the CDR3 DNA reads TGCGCCAGCAGAGTTAGGACAGATGATTCACCCCTCCACTTT. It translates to CASRVRTDDSPLHF.

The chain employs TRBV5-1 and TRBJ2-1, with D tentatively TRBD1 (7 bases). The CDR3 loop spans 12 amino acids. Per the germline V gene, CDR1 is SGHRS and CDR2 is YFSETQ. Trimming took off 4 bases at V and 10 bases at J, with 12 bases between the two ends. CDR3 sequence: CASSGGGDEQFF. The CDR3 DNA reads TGCGCCAGCAGCGGAGGGGGCGACGAGCAGTTCTTC.

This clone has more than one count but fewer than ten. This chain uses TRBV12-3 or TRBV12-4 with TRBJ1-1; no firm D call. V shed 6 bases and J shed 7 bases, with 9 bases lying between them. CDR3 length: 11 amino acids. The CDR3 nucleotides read TGTGCCAGCAGCGAGGGCGGTGAAGCTTTCTTT. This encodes CASSEGGEAFF.

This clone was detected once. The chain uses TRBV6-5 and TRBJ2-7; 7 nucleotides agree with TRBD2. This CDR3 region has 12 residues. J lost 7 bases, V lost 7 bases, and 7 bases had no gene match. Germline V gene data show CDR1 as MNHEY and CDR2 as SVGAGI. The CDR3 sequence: CASTQTGGEQYF. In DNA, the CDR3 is TGTGCCAGCACCCAAACCGGGGGGGAGCAGTACTTC.

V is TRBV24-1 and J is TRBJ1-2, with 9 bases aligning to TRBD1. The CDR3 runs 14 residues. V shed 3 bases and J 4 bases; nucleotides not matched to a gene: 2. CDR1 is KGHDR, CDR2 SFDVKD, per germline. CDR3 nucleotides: TGTGCCACCAGTGATGGGACAGGGATCTATGGCTACACCTTC. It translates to CATSDGTGIYGYTF.

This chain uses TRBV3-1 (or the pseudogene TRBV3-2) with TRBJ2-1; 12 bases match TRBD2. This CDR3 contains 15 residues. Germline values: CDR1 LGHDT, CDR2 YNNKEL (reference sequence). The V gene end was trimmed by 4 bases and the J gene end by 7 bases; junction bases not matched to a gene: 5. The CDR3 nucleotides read TGTGCCAGCAGCCCAGGACTAGCGGGAAGGAATGAGCAGTTCTTC. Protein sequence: CASSPGLAGRNEQFF.

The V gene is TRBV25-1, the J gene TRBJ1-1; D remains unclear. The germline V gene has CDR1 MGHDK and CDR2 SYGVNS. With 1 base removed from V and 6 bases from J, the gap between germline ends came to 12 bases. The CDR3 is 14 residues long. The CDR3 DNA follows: TGTGCCAGCAGTGAATTCGGGGTAGGGCCTGAAGCTTTCTTT. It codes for CASSEFGVGPEAFF.

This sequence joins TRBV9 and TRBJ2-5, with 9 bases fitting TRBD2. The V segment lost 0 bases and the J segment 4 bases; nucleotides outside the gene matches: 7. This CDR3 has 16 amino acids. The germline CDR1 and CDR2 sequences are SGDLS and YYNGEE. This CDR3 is CASSVAGGGAGETQYF. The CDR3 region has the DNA TGTGCCAGCAGCGTAGCCGGCGGGGGGGCGGGAGAGACCCAGTACTTC.

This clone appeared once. Here the CDR3 DNA reads TGTGCCAGCAGTTTCGGTTTTAATTATGTCAGCACAGATACGCAGTATTTT. This translates into CASSFGFNYVSTDTQYF. This chain joins TRBV28 and TRBJ2-3; D is uncertain. The CDR3 consists of 17 residues. The ends were cut back, 3 bases at V and 0 bases at J, with 16 bases in the middle. Germline CDR1 is MDHEN and CDR2 is SYDVKM.

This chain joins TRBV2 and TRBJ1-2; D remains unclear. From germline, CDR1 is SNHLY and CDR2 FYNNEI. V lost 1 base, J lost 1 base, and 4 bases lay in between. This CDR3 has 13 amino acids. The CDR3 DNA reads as TGTGCCAGCAGTGAAGGAGTTAACTATGGCTACACCTTC. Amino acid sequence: CASSEGVNYGYTF.

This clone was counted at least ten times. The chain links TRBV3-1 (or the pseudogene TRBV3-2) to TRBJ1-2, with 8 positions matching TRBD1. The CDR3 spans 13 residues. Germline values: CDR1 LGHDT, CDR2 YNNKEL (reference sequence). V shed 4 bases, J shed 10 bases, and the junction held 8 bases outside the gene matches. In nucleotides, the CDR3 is TGTGCCAGCAGCCTCCTGGGACAGGTTGTCTACACCTTC. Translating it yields CASSLLGQVVYTF.

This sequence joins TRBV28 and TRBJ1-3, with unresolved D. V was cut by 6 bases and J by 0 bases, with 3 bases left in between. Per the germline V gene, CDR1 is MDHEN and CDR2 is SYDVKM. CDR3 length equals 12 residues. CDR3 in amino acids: CASRSSGNTIYF. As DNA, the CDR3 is TGTGCCAGCAGGAGCTCTGGAAACACCATATATTTT.

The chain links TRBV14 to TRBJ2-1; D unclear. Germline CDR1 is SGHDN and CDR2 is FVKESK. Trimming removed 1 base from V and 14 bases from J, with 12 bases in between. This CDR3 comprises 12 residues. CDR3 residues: CASSQAITPEFF. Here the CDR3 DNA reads TGTGCCAGCAGCCAAGCGATCACCCCGGAGTTCTTC.

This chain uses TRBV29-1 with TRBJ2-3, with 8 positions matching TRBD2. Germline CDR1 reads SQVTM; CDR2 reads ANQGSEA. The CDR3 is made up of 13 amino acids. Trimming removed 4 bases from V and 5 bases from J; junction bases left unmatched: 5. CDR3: CSVAGGDGDTQYF. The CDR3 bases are TGCAGCGTTGCGGGGGGGGATGGAGATACGCAGTATTTT.

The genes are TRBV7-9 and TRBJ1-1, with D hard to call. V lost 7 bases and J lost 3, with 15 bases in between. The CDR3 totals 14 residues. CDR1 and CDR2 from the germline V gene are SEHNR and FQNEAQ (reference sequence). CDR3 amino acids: CASTQGAVDTEAFF. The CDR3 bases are TGTGCCAGCACACAAGGAGCTGTAGACACTGAAGCTTTCTTT.